The clone carrying this TCR beta chain was detected many times. This specimen belongs to a study of T cells in Graves' hyperthyroidism and ophthalmopathy. Researchers amplified the TCR beta CDR3 regions from RNA transcripts. During a first-round RT-PCR of the TCR CDR3, the HTBI primer set was used. TCRdb reprocessed the multiplex PCR reads via MiXCR and lists one record per CDR3 protein. The sample lists roughly 170,000 distinct CDR3 sequences, 9.4% occurring once. This CDR3 has 14 residues. V lost 0 bases and J 4 bases, leaving 9 bases between the germline ends. Per germline, CDR1 DFQATT and CDR2 SNEGSKA (reference sequence).

Material for sequencing was blood. This chain uses TRBV20-1 with TRBJ1-4, with D unresolved. This clonotype was sampled from a woman between 18 and 29 years old with Graves' hyperthyroidism that later progressed to Graves' ophthalmopathy. CDR3 DNA sequence: TGCAGTGCTAGAGATTCACGGATTAATGAAAAACTGTTTTTT. This encodes CSARDSRINEKLFF.